This T cell receptor beta chain was captured by sequencing in a study of blood T cell repertoires in COVID-19. Looking at the study overall: From the United States, Italy and Spain came samples of acute and convalescent COVID-19. From T cells, B-cell-depleted T cells, or PBMCs came the material, which was cDNA or gDNA.

Authors' data handling: Quantification of nucleated cells was approximated via reference gene primer amplification. Data came from immunoSEQ multiplex PCR; TCRdb stores just in-frame clones and leaves some out. The V and J calls and the clone size are those of that table, but D and trimming were determined from the DNA. The sample contains some 360,000 clones, 87% of which appear only once. The source is an older woman with COVID-19, enrolled during active disease. The sequenced sample consisted of peripheral blood.

The CDR3 DNA reads as TGTGCCAGTAGTATAAGGCGGGGGACCACAGATACGCAGTATTTT. This translates into CASSIRRGTTDTQYF. This chain uses TRBV19 with TRBJ2-3, with 7 bases identical to TRBD2. The CDR3 runs 15 residues. The V gene's germline CDR1 is LNHDA and CDR2 SQIVND (reference sequence). V gave up 2 bases and J gave up 2 bases; unmatched junction bases: 4.